This record concerns one T cell receptor beta chain sequence. The PCR made use of 60 Vbeta and 13 Jbeta primers. Assay used: immunoSEQ multiplex PCR; TCRdb lists only in-frame clones, some missing. The sample yields fewer than 200,000 clones, over 65% seen once. The source of the sample is a study of cytomegalovirus exposure and HLA in healthy donors. CDR3 length: 18 amino acids. From germline, CDR1 is SGHKS and CDR2 YYEKEE (reference sequence). V trimming: 4 bases; J trimming: 1 base; junction bases outside the gene matches: 7. This chain uses TRBV5-5 with TRBJ2-5; 16 nucleotides match TRBD2. This clonotype was obtained from a female donor in good health and CMV-seronegative. What was sequenced was PBMCs. CDR3 DNA: TGTGCCAGCAGCCCGGGACTAGCGGGGGGGCCGTTCCAAGAGACCCAGTACTTC. This sequence encodes CASSPGLAGGPFQETQYF.